This T cell receptor beta chain appears in the sequencing data of a study of CD8+CD57+ T cells in acquired aplastic anemia. Before being chosen for sequencing, patients had shown CD8+CD57+ cell expansion by flow cytometry. This clonotype was counted at least ten times. The V end lost 3 bases, the J end lost 6 bases, and 9 bases lay between the germline ends. This CDR3 is built from 14 residues. Researchers used genomic DNA as the template to profile TCR beta VDJ and CDR3. TCRdb recomputed calls from the reads with MiXCR, one row per CDR3 protein. The profile shows about 180,000 distinct CDR3 sequences, roughly 48% of them singletons.

This clonotype originated in a human donor with aplastic anemia. V and J are TRBV12-3 or TRBV12-4 and TRBJ1-6, with a tentative D call TRBD1 (5 bases). Material: sorted CD4+, CD8+, or CD8+CD57+ T cells (not recorded which) from PBMCs. CDR3 region: CASSFFGGNSPLHF. As DNA, the CDR3 is TGTGCCAGCAGTTTCTTCGGGGGTAATTCACCCCTCCACTTT.